This TCR beta chain was identified during a study of shared clonotypes between healthy human individuals (dated by TCRdb to the early 2020s). At the level of the whole study: Two women and three men aged 18 to 49 years were included in the cohort. Different laboratories and diverse techniques were used to prepare libraries and sequence TCR repertoires, to increase sequencing depth and limit assay-specific biases. For each donor, three plates each were used for CD4 naive and CD4 memory, two plates were used for CD8 naive, and one plate was used for CD8 memory. To estimate repertoire size and how much clonotypes are shared between individuals, the study performed deep sequencing of blood TCR repertoires from about five healthy adults. Leukapheresis yielded between about 0.94 and 9.5 billion PBMCs per donor.

Using the deep immunoSEQ assay, multiplex PCR amplified TCR CDR3 regions from genomic DNA. Extracted genomic DNA from each cell subset was spread evenly across all wells of several immunoSEQ 96-well plates, with each plate serving as a replicate. For sorted subsets, each replicate PCR was loaded with approximately 0.2 ug genomic DNA, equivalent to about 30,000 T cell genomes. Purified libraries were quantified with a Qubit 3.0 fluorometer, sized on a Bioanalyzer 2100, and re-quantified with the KAPA Library Quantification kit. Every immunoSEQ 96-well plate was sequenced on a dedicated single-read 150-cycle Illumina NextSeq 550 flow cell. Per the source publication's procedure: The immunoSEQ output contained only junctional sequences without quality scores, so filtering could not match that applied to full-length reads. To assign V/J genes and CDR3, sequences were annotated using PyIR, a Python wrapper for IgBLAST v1.9, with IMGT germline references. Reads with weak V/J assignments (E-value above 1e-6), missing CDR3, stop codons, out-of-frame junctions, or ambiguous translated residues were removed. V3J clonotypes were defined as sequences sharing an identical inferred V gene, J gene, and CDR3 amino acid sequence. Percentage overlap between repertoires was computed as shared unique clonotypes divided by the size of the smaller repertoire. Repertoire richness was assessed with RTK rarefaction, the Chao1 estimator, and Recon v2.1 estimates of unobserved clonotypes. Generation probabilities for all TCRbeta clonotypes obtained by the gDNA method from several donors were computed using OLGA. What TCRdb holds here is the immuneACCESS table cut down to in-frame rearrangements. Part of the clones is not present; checked against another copy, under half of the missing clones reflect an unresolved V gene, and the others are unexplained. Clone size and the V and J calls come from that table; the DNA yielded D and trimming. This sample gives fewer than 3 million clones in total; roughly 90% of them show up just once. The ten largest clones take up more than 0.35% of the sample.

The CDR3 starts with the cysteine, ends with the phenylalanine, and has 16 residues. Just CDR3 DNA is preserved here, 48 bases in frame from base 1. The germline V end is reduced by 0 bases and the J end by 4 bases; junction bases left unmatched: 4. The germline V gene encodes CDR1 LGHNA and CDR2 YNFKEQ. Paper-wide results and their limitations: Naive subsets generally had larger estimated clonotype richness than memory subsets did. Only blood was sampled, and tissue TCR repertoires likely differ from those in blood. Based on pairwise subsampling, the degree of clonotype sharing among donors was expected to be affected by sequencing depth. The small number of donors limited the genetic and exposure-history diversity represented. Around 5% of naive CD4, roughly 3.5% of naive CD8, approximately 2% of memory CD4, and about 0.4% of memory CD8 clonotypes were shared across several donors. Compared with non-shared clonotypes, the clonotypes found in all four sorted-subset donors had higher generation probabilities. Rarefaction of sorted-subset datasets indicated incomplete sequencing despite the large sequencing depth.

Healthy HIV-negative adults with no recently reported acute infections or vaccinations were included as donors. Every donor was a Caucasian adult residing in Nashville, Tennessee, USA. CD4+ T cells were enriched by magnetic negative selection, after which naive cells were positively selected on CD45RA and the negative fraction was taken as the memory subset. After blood collection by leukapheresis, PBMCs were isolated using Ficoll-Histopaque density gradient centrifugation and then cryopreserved in the vapor phase of liquid nitrogen. Analytical flow cytometry was used to check the purity and quantity of each magnetically sorted T cell population. Genomic DNA was isolated from each sorted fraction and quantified by UV absorbance on a Nanodrop 2000c. To note about this clone: Its recognized antigen is unknown. Per-nucleotide qualities are absent, and no much larger clonotype sits a single base away.

The sequence links TRBV4-2 to TRBJ2-2, and TRBD1 matches 8 of the central bases. The sample was naive CD4+ T cells from PBMCs. The cell subset or site label of this sample denotes: CD45RA+ positively selected. The source of this sequence is a man aged 18 to 35 in good health. Some clones in this sample may be carry-over from other donors' samples. CDR3 sequence: CASSQDQGAVTGELFF. The DNA reads TGTGCCAGCAGCCAAGATCAGGGGGCAGTCACCGGGGAGCTGTTTTTT.